This T cell receptor (beta chain) was observed in a study of OX40 agonist ivuxolimab in advanced cancers. Study-wide background: It was permissible to have had prior anti-PD-1, anti-PD-L1 or anti-CTLA-4 therapy, and more than 30% had some.

This CDR3 comprises 19 residues. The germline V gene has CDR1 MGHRA and CDR2 YSYEKL. The trim removed 3 bases at V and 0 bases at J, leaving 12 bases unmatched. Regarding the study as a whole: The authors also found low normalized T-cell clonal expansion in some nonresponders. Clonal expansion among partial responders at 0.1-3.0 mg/kg ranked near the lowest.

TCRdb keeps only in-frame clones here, not all; method: immunoSEQ multiplex PCR. The table has some 30,000 clones, 84% seen once. Comment on this clone: Its antigen is not known.

The chain employs TRBV4-1 and TRBJ2-4; 9 positions match TRBD1. The input for sequencing was CD4+ or CD8+ T cells sorted from blood, taken in a trial of the OX40 agonist ivuxolimab. This receptor was obtained from an adult with an advanced solid tumor such as melanoma, head and neck, liver or kidney cancer. The CDR3 DNA is TGCGCCAGCAGCCACCCCCTCTCCGGGACAGGGACAGCCAAAAACATTCAGTACTTC. Protein sequence: CASSHPLSGTGTAKNIQYF.